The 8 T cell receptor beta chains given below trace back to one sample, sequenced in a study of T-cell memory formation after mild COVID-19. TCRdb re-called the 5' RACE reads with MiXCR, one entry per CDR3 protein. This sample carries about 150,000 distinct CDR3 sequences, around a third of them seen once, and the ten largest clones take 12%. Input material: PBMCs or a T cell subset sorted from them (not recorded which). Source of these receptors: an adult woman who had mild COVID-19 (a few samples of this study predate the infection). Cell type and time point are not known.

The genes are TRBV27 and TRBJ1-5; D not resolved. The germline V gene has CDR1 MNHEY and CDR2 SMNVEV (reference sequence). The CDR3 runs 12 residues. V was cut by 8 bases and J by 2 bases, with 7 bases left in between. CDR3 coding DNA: TGTGCCAGCGGGTTGGGCAATCAGCCCCAGCATTTT. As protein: CASGLGNQPQHF.

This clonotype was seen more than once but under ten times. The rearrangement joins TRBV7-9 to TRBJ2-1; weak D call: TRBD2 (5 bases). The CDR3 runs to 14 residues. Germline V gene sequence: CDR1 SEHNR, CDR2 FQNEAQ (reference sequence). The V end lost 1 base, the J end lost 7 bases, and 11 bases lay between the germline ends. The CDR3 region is CASSLGAGTNEQFF. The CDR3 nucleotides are TGTGCCAGCAGCTTAGGGGCGGGCACTAATGAGCAGTTCTTC.

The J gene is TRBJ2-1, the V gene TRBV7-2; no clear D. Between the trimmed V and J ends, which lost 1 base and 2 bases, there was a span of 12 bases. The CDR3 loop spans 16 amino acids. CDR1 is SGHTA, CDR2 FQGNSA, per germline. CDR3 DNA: TGTGCCAGCAGCTTAGTCGCCGGAATGACCTACAATGAGCAGTTCTTC. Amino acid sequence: CASSLVAGMTYNEQFF.

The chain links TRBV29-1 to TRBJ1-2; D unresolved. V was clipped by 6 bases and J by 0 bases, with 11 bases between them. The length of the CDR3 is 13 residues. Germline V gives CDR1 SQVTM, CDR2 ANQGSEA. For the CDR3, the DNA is TGCAGCGTGTTAACACCATCTAACTATGGCTACACCTTC. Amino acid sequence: CSVLTPSNYGYTF.

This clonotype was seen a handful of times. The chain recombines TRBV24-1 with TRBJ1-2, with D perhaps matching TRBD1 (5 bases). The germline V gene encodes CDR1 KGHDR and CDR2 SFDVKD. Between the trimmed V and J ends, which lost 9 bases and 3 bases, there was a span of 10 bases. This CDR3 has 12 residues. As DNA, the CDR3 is TGTGCCACCCATGACAGTTACTATGGCTACACCTTC. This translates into CATHDSYYGYTF.

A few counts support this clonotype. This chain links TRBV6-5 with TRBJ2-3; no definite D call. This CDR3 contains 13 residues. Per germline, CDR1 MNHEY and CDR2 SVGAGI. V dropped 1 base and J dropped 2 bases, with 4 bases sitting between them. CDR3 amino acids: CASSYFATDTQYF. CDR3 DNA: TGTGCCAGCAGTTACTTCGCCACAGATACGCAGTATTTT.

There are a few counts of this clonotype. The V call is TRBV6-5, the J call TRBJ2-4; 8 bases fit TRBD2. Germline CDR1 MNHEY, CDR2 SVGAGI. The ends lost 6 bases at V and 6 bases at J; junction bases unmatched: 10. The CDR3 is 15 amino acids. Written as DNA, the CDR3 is TGTGCCAGCAGGGGGGAGCGGGGGAGCCGAAACATTCAGTACTTC. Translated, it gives CASRGERGSRNIQYF.

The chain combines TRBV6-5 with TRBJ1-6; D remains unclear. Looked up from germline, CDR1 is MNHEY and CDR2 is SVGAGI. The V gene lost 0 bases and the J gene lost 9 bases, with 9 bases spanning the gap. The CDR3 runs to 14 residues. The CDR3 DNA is TGTGCCAGCAGTTACTCGGGGTACCGTTCACCCCTCCACTTT. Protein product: CASSYSGYRSPLHF.